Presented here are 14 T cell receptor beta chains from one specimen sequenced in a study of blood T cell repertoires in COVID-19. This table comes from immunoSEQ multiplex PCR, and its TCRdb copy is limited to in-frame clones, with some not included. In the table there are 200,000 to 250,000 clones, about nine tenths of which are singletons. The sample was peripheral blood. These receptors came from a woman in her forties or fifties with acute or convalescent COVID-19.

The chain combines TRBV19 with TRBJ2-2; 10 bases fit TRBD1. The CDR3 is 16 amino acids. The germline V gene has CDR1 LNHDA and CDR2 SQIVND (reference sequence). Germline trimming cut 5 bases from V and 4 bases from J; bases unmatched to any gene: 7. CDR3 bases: TGTGCCAGTAGTCGAGGGACAGGGGAATCCACCGGGGAGCTGTTTTTT. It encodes CASSRGTGESTGELFF.

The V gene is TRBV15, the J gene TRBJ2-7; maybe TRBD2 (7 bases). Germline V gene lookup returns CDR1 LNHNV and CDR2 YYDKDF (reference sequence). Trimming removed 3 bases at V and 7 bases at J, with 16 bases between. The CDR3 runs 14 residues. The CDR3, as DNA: TGTGCCACCAGCAGTGGGGGGGGCCTCCAGGAGCAGTACTTC. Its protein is CATSSGGGLQEQYF.

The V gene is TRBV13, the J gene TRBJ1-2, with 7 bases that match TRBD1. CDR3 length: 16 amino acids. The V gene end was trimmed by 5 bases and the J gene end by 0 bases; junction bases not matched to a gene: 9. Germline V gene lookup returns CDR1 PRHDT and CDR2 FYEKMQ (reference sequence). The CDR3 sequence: CASSHRDSLANYGYTF. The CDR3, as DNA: TGTGCCAGCAGCCATCGGGACAGCCTAGCTAACTATGGCTACACCTTC.

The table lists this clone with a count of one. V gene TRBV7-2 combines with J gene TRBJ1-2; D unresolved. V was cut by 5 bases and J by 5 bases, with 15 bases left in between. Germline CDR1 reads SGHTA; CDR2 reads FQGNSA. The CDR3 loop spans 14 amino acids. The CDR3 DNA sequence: TGTGCCAGCAGCCAACGGGGAGGACCTTATGGCTACACCTTC. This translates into CASSQRGGPYGYTF.

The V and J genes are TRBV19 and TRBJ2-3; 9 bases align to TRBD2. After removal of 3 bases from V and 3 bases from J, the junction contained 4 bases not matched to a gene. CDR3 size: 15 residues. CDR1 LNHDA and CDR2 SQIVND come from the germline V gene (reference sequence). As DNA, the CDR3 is TGTGCCAGTAGTATTGGCGGGAGGGCGACAGATACGCAGTATTTT. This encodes CASSIGGRATDTQYF.

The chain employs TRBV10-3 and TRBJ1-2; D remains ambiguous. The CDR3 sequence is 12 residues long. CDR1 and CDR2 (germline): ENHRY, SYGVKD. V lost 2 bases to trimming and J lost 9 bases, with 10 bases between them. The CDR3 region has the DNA TGTGCCATCAGTGAGACCTCACTTCGCTACACCTTC. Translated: CAISETSLRYTF.

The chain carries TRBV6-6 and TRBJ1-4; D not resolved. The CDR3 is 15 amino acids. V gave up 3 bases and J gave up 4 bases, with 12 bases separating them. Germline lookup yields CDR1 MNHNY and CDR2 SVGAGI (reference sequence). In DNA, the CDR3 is TGTGCCAGCAGTTATATACGGCGGTTTAATGAAAAACTGTTTTTT. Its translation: CASSYIRRFNEKLFF.

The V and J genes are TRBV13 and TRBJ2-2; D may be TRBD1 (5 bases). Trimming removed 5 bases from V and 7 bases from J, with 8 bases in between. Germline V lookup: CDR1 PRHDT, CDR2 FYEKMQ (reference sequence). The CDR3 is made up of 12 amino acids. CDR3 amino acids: CASSPTGGELFF. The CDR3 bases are TGTGCCAGCAGCCCTACAGGCGGGGAGCTGTTTTTT. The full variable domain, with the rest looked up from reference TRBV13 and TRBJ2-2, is AAGVIQSPRHLIKEKRETATLKCYPIPRHDTVYWYQQGPGQDPQFLISFYEKMQSDKGSIPDRFSAQQFSDYHSELNMSSLELGDSALYFCASSPTGGELFFGEGSRLTVL.

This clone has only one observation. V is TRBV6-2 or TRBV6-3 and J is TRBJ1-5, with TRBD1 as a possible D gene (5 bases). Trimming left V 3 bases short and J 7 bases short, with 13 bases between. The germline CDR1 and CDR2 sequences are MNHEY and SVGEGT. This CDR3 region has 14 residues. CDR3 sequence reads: CASSYPAGMQPQHF. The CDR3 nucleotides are TGTGCCAGCAGTTATCCCGCAGGGATGCAGCCCCAGCATTTT.

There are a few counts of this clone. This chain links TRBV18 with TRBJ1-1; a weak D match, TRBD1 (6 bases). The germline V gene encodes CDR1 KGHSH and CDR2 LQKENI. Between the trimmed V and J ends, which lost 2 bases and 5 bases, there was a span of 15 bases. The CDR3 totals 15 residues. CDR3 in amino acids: CASSPSSRGGTEAFF. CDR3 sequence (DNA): TGTGCCAGCTCACCATCTAGCAGGGGTGGTACTGAAGCTTTCTTT.

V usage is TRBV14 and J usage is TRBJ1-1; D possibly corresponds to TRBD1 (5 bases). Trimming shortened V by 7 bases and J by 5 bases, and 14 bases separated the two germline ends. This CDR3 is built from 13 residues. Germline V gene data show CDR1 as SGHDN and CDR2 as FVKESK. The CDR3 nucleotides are TGTGCCAGCACGGGGACTCTGGGGACTGAAGCTTTCTTT. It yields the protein CASTGTLGTEAFF.

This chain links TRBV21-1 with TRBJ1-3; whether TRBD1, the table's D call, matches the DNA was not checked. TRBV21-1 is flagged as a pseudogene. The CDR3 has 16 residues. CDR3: CASSKESQGAGNTIYF. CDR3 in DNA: TGTGCCAGCAGCAAGGAATCGCAGGGGGCTGGAAACACCATATATTTT.

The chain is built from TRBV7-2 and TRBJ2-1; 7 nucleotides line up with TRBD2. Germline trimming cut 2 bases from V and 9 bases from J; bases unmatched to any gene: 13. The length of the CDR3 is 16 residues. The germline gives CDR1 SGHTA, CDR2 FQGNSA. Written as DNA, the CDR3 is TGTGCCAGCAGCTTACTAGCGGAGTTCGGGTATAGTGAGCAGTTCTTC. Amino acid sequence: CASSLLAEFGYSEQFF.

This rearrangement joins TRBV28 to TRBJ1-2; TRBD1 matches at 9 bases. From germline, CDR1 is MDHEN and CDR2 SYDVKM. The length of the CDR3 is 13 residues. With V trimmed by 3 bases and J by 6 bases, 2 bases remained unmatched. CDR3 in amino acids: CASSLDRGHGYTF. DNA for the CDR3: TGTGCCAGCAGTTTGGACAGGGGTCATGGCTACACCTTC.